This is a list of T cell receptor beta chains from one sample in a study of blood T cells in healthy people across ages. TCRdb independently ran MiXCR on the 5' RACE reads; one entry per CDR3 protein. The table has around 970,000 distinct CDR3 sequences, roughly 50% seen once. Sequenced input: blood. Receptors were obtained from a woman aged 60-70 years in good health. Each CDR3 is given with its conserved first and last residue.

V: TRBV7-9; CDR3: CVSSFGQLAKNIQYF
V: TRBV6-1; CDR3: CASSEGVSLHF
V: TRBV29-1; CDR3: CSVETSGSLAYEQYF
V: TRBV30; CDR3: CAWSVGGLPGTQYF
V: TRBV12-3/TRBV12-4; CDR3: CASSLGGRVRQETQYF
V: TRBV5-1; CDR3: CAGSPRDFGYNEQFF
V: TRBV30; CDR3: CATSEGHSYEQYF
V: TRBV10-3; CDR3: CAISLGLQGAGYGYTF
V: TRBV28; CDR3: CASSSRTSFSNEQFF
V: TRBV20-1; CDR3: CSANRLRGLTYNEQYF
V: TRBV6-1; CDR3: CASSPISGPPGTDTQYF
V: TRBV4-3; CDR3: CASSQNRDSGANVLTF
V: TRBV28; CDR3: CASSLKPTGWTSGRRNTDTQYF
V: TRBV7-9; CDR3: CASIKAPRGQADGYTF
V: TRBV25-1; CDR3: CASSRWTYEQYF
V: TRBV15; CDR3: CATSSEGDSYNSPLHF
V: TRBV5-5; CDR3: CASSLAPGTTYEQYF